This paragraph reports one T cell receptor beta chain. Its cognate antigen has yet to be identified. Per-base qualities were not stored, and no clone one base away is much larger. These data originate in a study of control samples from healthy donors and cancer patients (dated by TCRdb to the early 2020s). Per the germline V gene (reference sequence), LNHDA is the CDR1 and SQIVND is the CDR2. Trimming takes 2 bases from V and 1 base from J, and the germline ends sit 9 bases apart. The CDR3 numbers 14 residues from cysteine through phenylalanine. Only the CDR3 DNA stays, 42 bases, in frame from base 1. The method was the immunoSEQ multiplex PCR assay. Here the immuneACCESS table is served through TCRdb, limited to in-frame sequences with V and J called. Missing clones are a known gap in these copies; in checked studies unresolved V genes cover under half, and the rest lacks a known reason. The sample profile shows roughly 120,000 clones; under 95% of them were found once. Together, the top ten hold about 1.5% of the sample.

The sequenced sample consisted of PBMCs. The chain is assembled from TRBV19 and TRBJ2-7; the D gene cannot be named for sure. The TCR comes from a man over 45 with head and neck cancer. The DNA reads TGTGCCAGTAGTATACAGGTCGGATCCTACGAGCAGTACTTC. This encodes CASSIQVGSYEQYF.